This section outlines one TCR beta chain sequence together with its context. Per the authors' pipeline: Because ImmunoSEQ provided only junction sequences with no quality scores, the filtering differed. Profiled with immunoSEQ multiplex PCR; TCRdb holds only in-frame clones, not every one. That table furnishes V, J and clone size, whereas the DNA furnished D and trimming. The sample has around 95,000 clones; roughly 50% are singletons. This sample is part of a study of shared clonotypes between healthy human individuals. Some 90 million PBMCs served as the genomic DNA source for unsorted samples. The clonotype comes from a woman in her 40s in good health. Some clones in this sample may be carry-over from other donors' samples. The sequenced sample was PBMCs.

The CDR3, as DNA: TGTGCCAGCAGTAGGACAGGGGGCAACACCGGGGAGCTGTTTTTT. Translating it yields CASSRTGGNTGELFF. This chain links TRBV27 with TRBJ2-2; 11 nucleotides line up with TRBD1. V was clipped by 5 bases and J by 2 bases; unmatched bases: 1. Germline CDR1 and CDR2: MNHEY and SMNVEV (reference sequence). The CDR3 has 15 residues.